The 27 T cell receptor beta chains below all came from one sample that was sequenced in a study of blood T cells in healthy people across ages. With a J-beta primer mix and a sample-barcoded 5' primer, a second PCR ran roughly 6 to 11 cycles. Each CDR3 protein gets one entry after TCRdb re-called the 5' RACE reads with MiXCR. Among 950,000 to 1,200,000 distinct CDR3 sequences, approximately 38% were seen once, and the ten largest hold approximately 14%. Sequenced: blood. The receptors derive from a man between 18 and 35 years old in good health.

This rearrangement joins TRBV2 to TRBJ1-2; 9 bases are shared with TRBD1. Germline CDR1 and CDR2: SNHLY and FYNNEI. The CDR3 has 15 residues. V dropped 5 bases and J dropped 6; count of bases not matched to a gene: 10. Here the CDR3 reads CASSPLPTGGNGYTF. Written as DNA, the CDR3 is TGTGCCAGCAGTCCCTTACCGACAGGGGGAAATGGCTACACCTTC.

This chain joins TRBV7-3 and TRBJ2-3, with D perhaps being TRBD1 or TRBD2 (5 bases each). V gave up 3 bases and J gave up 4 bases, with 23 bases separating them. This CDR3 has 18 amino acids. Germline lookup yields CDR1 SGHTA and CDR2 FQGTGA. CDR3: CASSFPAKGDVAADTQYF. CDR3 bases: TGTGCCAGCAGCTTCCCCGCCAAAGGGGACGTAGCCGCAGATACGCAGTATTTT.

The CDR3 region is CASTRQGTTGELFF. The CDR3 region has the DNA TGTGCCAGCACCCGACAGGGGACAACCGGGGAGCTGTTTTTT. The chain carries TRBV12-3 or TRBV12-4 and TRBJ2-2; 8 nucleotides line up with TRBD1. CDR3 length equals 14 residues. After removal of 7 bases from V and 5 bases from J, the junction contained 6 bases not matched to a gene.

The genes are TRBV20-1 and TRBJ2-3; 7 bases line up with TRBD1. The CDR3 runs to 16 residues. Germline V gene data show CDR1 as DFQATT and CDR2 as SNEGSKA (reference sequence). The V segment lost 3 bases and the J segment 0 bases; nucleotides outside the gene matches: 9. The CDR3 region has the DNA TGCAGTGCTAGCGGTCCGGGACAGACAAGCACAGATACGCAGTATTTT. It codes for CSASGPGQTSTDTQYF.

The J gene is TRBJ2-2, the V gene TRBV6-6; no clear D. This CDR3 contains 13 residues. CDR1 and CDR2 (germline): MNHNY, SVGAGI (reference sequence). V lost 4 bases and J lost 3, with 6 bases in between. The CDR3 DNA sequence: TGTGCCAGCAGTTCGGGTTACACCGGGGAGCTGTTTTTT. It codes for CASSSGYTGELFF.

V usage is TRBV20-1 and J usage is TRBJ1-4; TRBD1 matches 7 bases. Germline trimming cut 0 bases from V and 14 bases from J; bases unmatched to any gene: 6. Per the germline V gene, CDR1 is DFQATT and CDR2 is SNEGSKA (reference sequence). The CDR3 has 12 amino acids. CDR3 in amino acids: CSARDQTGRLFF. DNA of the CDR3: TGCAGTGCTAGAGACCAGACAGGGCGGCTGTTTTTT.

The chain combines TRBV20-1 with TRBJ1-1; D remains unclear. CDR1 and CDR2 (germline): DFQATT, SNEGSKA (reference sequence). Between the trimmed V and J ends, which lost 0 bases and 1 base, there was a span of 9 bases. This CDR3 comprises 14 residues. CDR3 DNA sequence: TGCAGTGCTAGAGAGTCCGCCAAGAACACTGAAGCTTTCTTT. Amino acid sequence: CSARESAKNTEAFF.

The CDR3 DNA is TGTGCCAGCAGTTACAGGGGGCGTGGGACTAATGAAAAACTGTTTTTT. Translating gives CASSYRGRGTNEKLFF. The chain combines TRBV6-6 with TRBJ1-4, with 7 bases aligning to TRBD1. J gave up 2 bases and V 2 bases, and 5 bases lay outside the gene matches. CDR3 length equals 16 residues. Germline assignment: CDR1 MNHNY and CDR2 SVGAGI (reference sequence).

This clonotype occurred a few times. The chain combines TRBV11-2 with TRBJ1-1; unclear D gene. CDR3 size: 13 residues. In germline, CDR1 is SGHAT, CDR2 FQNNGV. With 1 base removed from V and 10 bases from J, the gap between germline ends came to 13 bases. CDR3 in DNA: TGTGCCAGCAGCTTAGGCCCGCACCTAGGAGCTTTCTTT. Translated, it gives CASSLGPHLGAFF.

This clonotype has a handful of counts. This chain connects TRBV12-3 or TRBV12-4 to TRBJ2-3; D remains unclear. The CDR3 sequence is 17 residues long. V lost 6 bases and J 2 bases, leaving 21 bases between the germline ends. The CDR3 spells CASSQINRAFNTDTQYF. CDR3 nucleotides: TGTGCCAGCAGCCAGATTAACCGGGCCTTCAACACAGATACGCAGTATTTT.

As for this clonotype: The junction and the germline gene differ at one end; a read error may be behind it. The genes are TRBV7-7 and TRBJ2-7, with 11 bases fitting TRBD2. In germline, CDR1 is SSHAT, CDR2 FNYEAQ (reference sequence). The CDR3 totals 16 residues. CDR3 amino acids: CASSPTLAGATYEQYF. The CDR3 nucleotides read TGTGCTAGCAGCCCTACACTAGCGGGGGCCACCTACGAGCAGTACTTC.

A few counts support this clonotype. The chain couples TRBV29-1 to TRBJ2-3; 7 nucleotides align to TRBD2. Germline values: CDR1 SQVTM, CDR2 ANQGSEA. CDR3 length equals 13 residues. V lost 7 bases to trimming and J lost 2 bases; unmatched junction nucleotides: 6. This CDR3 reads CSAAGVLTDTQYF. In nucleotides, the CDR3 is TGCAGCGCCGCGGGGGTCCTCACAGATACGCAGTATTTT.

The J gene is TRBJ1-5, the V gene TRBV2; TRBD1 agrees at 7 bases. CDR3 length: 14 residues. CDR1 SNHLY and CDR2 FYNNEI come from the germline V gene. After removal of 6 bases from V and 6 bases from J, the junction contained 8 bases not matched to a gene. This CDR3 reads CASRGSTGSQPQHF. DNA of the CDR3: TGTGCCAGCAGGGGATCGACAGGGTCTCAGCCCCAGCATTTT.

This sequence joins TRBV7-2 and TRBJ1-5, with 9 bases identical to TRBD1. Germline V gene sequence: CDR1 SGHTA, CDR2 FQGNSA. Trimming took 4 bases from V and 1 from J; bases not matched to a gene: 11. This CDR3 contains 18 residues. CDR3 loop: CASSSSGTGPTSNQPQHF. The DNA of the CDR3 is TGTGCCAGCAGCTCCTCCGGGACAGGGCCGACCAGCAATCAGCCCCAGCATTTT.

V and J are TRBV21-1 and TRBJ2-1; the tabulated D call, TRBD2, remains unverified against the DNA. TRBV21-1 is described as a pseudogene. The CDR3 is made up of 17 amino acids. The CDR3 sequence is CASSKPFERGGNNEQFF. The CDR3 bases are TGTGCCAGCAGCAAACCGTTTGAGCGGGGGGGAAACAATGAGCAGTTCTTC.

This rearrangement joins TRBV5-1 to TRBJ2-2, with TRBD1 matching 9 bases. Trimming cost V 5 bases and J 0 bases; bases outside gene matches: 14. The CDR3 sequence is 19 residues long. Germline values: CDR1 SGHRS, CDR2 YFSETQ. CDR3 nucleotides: TGCGCCAGCAGTGCCGGGACAGGGAAAGACTTCGCGAACACCGGGGAGCTGTTTTTT. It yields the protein CASSAGTGKDFANTGELFF.

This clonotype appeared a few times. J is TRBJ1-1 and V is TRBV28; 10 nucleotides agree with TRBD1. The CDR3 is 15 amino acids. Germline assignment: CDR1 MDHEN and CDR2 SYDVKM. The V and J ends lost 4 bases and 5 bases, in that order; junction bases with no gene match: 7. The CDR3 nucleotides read TGTGCCAGCAGTTCCCGGACAGGGGGTGTGACTGAAGCTTTCTTT. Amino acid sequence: CASSSRTGGVTEAFF. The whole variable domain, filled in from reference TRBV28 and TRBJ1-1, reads DVKVTQSSRYLVKRTGEKVFLECVQDMDHENMFWYRQDPGLGLRLIYFSYDVKMKEKGDIPEGYSVSREKKERFSLILESASTNQTSMYLCASSSRTGGVTEAFFGQGTRLTVV.

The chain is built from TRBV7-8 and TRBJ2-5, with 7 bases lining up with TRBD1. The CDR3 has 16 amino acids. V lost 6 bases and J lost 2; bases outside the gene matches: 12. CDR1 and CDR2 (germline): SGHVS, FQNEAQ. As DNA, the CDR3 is TGTGCCAGCAGTCCTATCACAGGGGTGCGGCAAGAGACCCAGTACTTC. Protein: CASSPITGVRQETQYF. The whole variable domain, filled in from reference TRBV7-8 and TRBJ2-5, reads GAGVSQSPRYKVAKRGQDVALRCDPISGHVSLFWYQQALGQGPEFLTYFQNEAQLDKSGLPSDRFFAERPEGSVSTLKIQRTQQEDSAVYLCASSPITGVRQETQYFGPGTRLLVL.

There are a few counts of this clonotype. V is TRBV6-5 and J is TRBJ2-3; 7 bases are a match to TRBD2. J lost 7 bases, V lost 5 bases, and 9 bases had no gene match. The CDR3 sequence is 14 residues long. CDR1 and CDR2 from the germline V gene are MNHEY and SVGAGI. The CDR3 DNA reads TGTGCCAGCAGTCAATGGCCGGGACTACATACGCAGTATTTT. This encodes CASSQWPGLHTQYF.

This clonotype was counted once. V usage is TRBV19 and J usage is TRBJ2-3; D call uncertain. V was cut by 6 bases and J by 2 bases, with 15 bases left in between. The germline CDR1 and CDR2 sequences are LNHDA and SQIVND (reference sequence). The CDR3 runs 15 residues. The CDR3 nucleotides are TGTGCCAGTAGCCCCGCCCAGAGATACACAGATACGCAGTATTTT. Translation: CASSPAQRYTDTQYF.

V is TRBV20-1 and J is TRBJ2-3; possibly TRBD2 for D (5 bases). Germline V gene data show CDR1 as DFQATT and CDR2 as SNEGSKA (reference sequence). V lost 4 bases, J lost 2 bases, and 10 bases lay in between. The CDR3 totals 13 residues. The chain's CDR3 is CSATTGVTDTQYF. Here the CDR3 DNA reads TGCAGTGCTACTACCGGGGTCACAGATACGCAGTATTTT.

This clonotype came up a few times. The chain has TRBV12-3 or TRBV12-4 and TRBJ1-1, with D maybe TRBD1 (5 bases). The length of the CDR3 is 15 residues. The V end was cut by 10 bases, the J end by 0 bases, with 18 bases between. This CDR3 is CANRKQAGLNTEAFF. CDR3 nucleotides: TGTGCCAACCGGAAACAGGCCGGCTTGAACACTGAAGCTTTCTTT.

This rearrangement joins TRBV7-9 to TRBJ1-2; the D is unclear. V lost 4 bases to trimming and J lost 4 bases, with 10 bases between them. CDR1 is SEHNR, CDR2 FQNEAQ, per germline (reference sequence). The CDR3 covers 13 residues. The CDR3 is CASSYGDVYGYTF. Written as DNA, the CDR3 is TGTGCCAGCAGCTATGGGGATGTCTATGGCTACACCTTC.

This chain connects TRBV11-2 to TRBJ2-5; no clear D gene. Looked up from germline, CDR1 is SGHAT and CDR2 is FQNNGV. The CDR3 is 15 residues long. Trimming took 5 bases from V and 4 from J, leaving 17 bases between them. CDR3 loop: CASSPTILAGETQYF. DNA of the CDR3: TGTGCCAGCAGCCCAACGATCCTGGCCGGAGAGACCCAGTACTTC.

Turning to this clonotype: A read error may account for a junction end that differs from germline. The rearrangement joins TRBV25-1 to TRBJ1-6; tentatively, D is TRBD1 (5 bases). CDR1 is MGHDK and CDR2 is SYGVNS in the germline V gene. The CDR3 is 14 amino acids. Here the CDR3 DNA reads TGTGCCAGCAGTGACCTCAGGGATGGGTCACCCCCCCACTTT. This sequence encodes CASSDLRDGSPPHF.

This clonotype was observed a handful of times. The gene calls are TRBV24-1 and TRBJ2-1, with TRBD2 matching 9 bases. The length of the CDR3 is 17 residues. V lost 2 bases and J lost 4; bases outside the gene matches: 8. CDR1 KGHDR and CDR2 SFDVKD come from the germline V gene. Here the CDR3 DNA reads TGTGCCACCAGTGATTCATTCGGCGGGGGGGAGTACAATGAGCAGTTCTTC. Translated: CATSDSFGGGEYNEQFF.

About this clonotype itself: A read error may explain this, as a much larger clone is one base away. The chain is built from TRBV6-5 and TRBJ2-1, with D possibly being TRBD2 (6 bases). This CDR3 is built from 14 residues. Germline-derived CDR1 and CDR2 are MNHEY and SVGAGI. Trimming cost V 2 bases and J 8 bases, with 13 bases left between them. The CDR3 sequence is CASSYEEGYYEQFF. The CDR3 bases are TGTGCCAGCAGTTACGAGGAGGGTTACTATGAGCAGTTCTTC.